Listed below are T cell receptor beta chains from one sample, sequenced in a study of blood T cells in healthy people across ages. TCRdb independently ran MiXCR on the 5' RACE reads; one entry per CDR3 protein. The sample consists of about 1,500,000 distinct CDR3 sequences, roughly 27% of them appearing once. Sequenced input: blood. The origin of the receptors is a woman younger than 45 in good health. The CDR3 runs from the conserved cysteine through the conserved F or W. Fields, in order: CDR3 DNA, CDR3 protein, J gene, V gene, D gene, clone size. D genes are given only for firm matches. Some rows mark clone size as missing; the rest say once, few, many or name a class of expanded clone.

CDR3nt: TGTGCCATCAGCCAACGGATAGGACTAGCGGATAACTACGAGCAGTACTTC
CDR3aa: CAISQRIGLADNYEQYF
j_gene: TRBJ2-7
v_gene: TRBV4-2
d_gene: TRBD2
abundance: .

CDR3nt: TGCGCCAGCAGCCAAGAGACTCGGGACAGGGGAGACAATGAGCAGTTCTTC
CDR3aa: CASSQETRDRGDNEQFF
j_gene: TRBJ2-1
v_gene: TRBV4-1
d_gene: TRBD1
abundance: .

CDR3nt: TGCAGTGCTAGAGATCGGACTAGCGGGAGGGCCGCCTGGCTGAGCTCCTACAATGAGCAGTTCTTC
CDR3aa: CSARDRTSGRAAWLSSYNEQFF
j_gene: TRBJ2-1
v_gene: TRBV20-1
d_gene: TRBD2
abundance: few

CDR3nt: TGTGCCAGCAGCCCCGATAGGAGAGGTGGGTTCGCAGATACGCAGTATTTT
CDR3aa: CASSPDRRGGFADTQYF
j_gene: TRBJ2-3
v_gene: TRBV7-3
d_gene: .
abundance: few

CDR3nt: TGCAGTGCTCGTTATAGCGGGGGGGCCGGGGAGCTGTTTTTT
CDR3aa: CSARYSGGAGELFF
j_gene: TRBJ2-2
v_gene: TRBV20-1
d_gene: TRBD2
abundance: .

CDR3nt: TGCGCCAGCGTCCCGGAGGGGTACACTGAAGCTTTCTTT
CDR3aa: CASVPEGYTEAFF
j_gene: TRBJ1-1
v_gene: TRBV5-1
d_gene: .
abundance: few

CDR3nt: TGTGCCAGCTTACGGACTGAGGATGAAAAACTGTTTTTT
CDR3aa: CASLRTEDEKLFF
j_gene: TRBJ1-4
v_gene: TRBV7-9
d_gene: .
abundance: few

CDR3nt: TGCGGCCGGCGCAGAGACGACTATGGCTACACCTTC
CDR3aa: CGRRRDDYGYTF
j_gene: TRBJ1-2
v_gene: TRBV20-1
d_gene: .
abundance: many

CDR3nt: TGTGCCTGGAGTCAGGTGCCACCGGAGCAGTTCTTC
CDR3aa: CAWSQVPPEQFF
j_gene: TRBJ2-1
v_gene: TRBV30
d_gene: .
abundance: .

CDR3nt: TGTGCCTGGAGTGTTTGGAGCCCTGGGGCCAACGTCCTGACTTTC
CDR3aa: CAWSVWSPGANVLTF
j_gene: TRBJ2-6
v_gene: TRBV30
d_gene: .
abundance: .

CDR3nt: TGTGCCAGCAGTAGGAGGGGATCGAATCAGCCCCAGCATTTT
CDR3aa: CASSRRGSNQPQHF
j_gene: TRBJ1-5
v_gene: TRBV28
d_gene: .
abundance: .

CDR3nt: TGCGCCAGCAGCATCTCTCAAGGAGCTAACTATGGCTACACCTTC
CDR3aa: CASSISQGANYGYTF
j_gene: TRBJ1-2
v_gene: TRBV5-1
d_gene: .
abundance: few

CDR3nt: TGTGCCAGCAGCCCTGGGGAAGGTGATCAGCCCCAGCATTTT
CDR3aa: CASSPGEGDQPQHF
j_gene: TRBJ1-5
v_gene: TRBV3-1
d_gene: .
abundance: once

CDR3nt: TGTGCCAGCAGCTTAGTTAGGGGACCCTACAATGAGCAGTTCTTC
CDR3aa: CASSLVRGPYNEQFF
j_gene: TRBJ2-1
v_gene: TRBV11-2
d_gene: .
abundance: few

CDR3nt: TGTGCCAGCAGTTTAATTGGGGCGGGGGGGAAAGATACGCAGTATTTT
CDR3aa: CASSLIGAGGKDTQYF
j_gene: TRBJ2-3
v_gene: TRBV12-3/TRBV12-4
d_gene: TRBD2
abundance: .

CDR3nt: TGTGCCAGCAGCGACAGGGCAAAGACCCAGTACTTC
CDR3aa: CASSDRAKTQYF
j_gene: TRBJ2-5
v_gene: TRBV28
d_gene: TRBD1
abundance: .

CDR3nt: TGCGCCAGCAATATCGACGGGGGTGGAACCGGGGAGCTGTTTTTT
CDR3aa: CASNIDGGGTGELFF
j_gene: TRBJ2-2
v_gene: TRBV5-1
d_gene: .
abundance: few

CDR3nt: TGTGCCAGCAGGCCTGGGGTATCCGCGGGGTGCGAGCAGTACTTC
CDR3aa: CASRPGVSAGCEQYF
j_gene: TRBJ2-7
v_gene: TRBV11-2
d_gene: .
abundance: .

CDR3nt: TGTGCCAGCAGTCCGGACAGGGTGACTGCAGATACGCAGTATTTT
CDR3aa: CASSPDRVTADTQYF
j_gene: TRBJ2-3
v_gene: TRBV2
d_gene: TRBD1
abundance: .

CDR3nt: TGTGCCAGCAGACGCGGCAGAACGGGAGCCCCGGGGTTCTTC
CDR3aa: CASRRGRTGAPGFF
j_gene: TRBJ2-1
v_gene: TRBV6-5
d_gene: .
abundance: .

CDR3nt: TGTGCCAGCAGGGGCGGGGGGGTTAACTCCTACAATGAGCAGTTCTTC
CDR3aa: CASRGGGVNSYNEQFF
j_gene: TRBJ2-1
v_gene: TRBV11-2
d_gene: TRBD2
abundance: many

CDR3nt: TGCAGCGAACGGGCCCCGAACACTGAAGCTTTCTTT
CDR3aa: CSERAPNTEAFF
j_gene: TRBJ1-1
v_gene: TRBV29-1
d_gene: .
abundance: once

CDR3nt: TGCAGTGCTAGAGGGACTAGCGGGAGGGCCATATCAGATACGCAGTATTTT
CDR3aa: CSARGTSGRAISDTQYF
j_gene: TRBJ2-3
v_gene: TRBV20-1
d_gene: TRBD2
abundance: .

CDR3nt: TGCAGTGTTTCCCTGACAGGGGTGACCATCCCTAACTATGGCTACACCTTC
CDR3aa: CSVSLTGVTIPNYGYTF
j_gene: TRBJ1-2
v_gene: TRBV20-1
d_gene: TRBD1
abundance: few

CDR3nt: TGTGCCAGCAGGGACCGGGACAGGGTTTTGGCCGGGGAGCTGTTTTTT
CDR3aa: CASRDRDRVLAGELFF
j_gene: TRBJ2-2
v_gene: TRBV28
d_gene: TRBD1
abundance: .

CDR3nt: TGCGCCAGCAGCCAATCCCCAGCGGGAGGGGGCTACGAGCAGTACTTC
CDR3aa: CASSQSPAGGGYEQYF
j_gene: TRBJ2-7
v_gene: TRBV4-3
d_gene: TRBD2
abundance: .

CDR3nt: TGTGCCAGCAGCATTGGACTGAGAACTGGGGCCAACGTCCTGACTTTC
CDR3aa: CASSIGLRTGANVLTF
j_gene: TRBJ2-6
v_gene: TRBV5-6
d_gene: .
abundance: few